This T cell receptor (beta chain) was sequenced for a study of T cell responses to AZD1222 COVID-19 vaccine. The germline V gene has CDR1 LGHNT and CDR2 FRNRAP. Deletions cut 2 bases from V and 0 bases from J, with 11 bases between. The CDR3 runs to 16 residues. Broader study findings: Unmutated variant regions are reportedly the target of nearly half of TCRs that are spike-specific.

Remarks on this clone: Its target is unknown.

The protocol was immunoSEQ multiplex PCR, while the TCRdb copy is restricted to in-frame clones and leaves out a portion. The repertoire holds about 56,000 clones, with around 90% as singletons. The sequencing used peripheral blood, collected on day 0 of AZD1222 vaccination. This rearrangement joins TRBV12-5 to TRBJ1-3; D may be TRBD1 (6 bases). The TCR originated in an adult in good health. The CDR3 nucleotides read TGTGCTAGTGGTTTGACTGGGGGCTACTCTGGAAACACCATATATTTT. Its translation is CASGLTGGYSGNTIYF.